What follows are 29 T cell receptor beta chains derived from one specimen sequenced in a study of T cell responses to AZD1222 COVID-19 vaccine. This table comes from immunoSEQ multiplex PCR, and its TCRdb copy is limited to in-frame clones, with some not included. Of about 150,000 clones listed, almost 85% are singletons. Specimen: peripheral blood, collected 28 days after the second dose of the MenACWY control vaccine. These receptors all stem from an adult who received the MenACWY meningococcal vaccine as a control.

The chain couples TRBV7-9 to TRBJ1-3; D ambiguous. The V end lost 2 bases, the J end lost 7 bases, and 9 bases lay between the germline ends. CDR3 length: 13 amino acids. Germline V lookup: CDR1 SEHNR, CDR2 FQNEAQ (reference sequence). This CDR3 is CASSLTARNTIYF. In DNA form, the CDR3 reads TGTGCCAGCAGCTTAACTGCCCGGAACACCATATATTTT.

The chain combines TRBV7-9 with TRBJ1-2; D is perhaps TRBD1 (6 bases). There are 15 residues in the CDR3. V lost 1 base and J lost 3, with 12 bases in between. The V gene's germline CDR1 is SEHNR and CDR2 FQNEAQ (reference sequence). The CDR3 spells CASSLGRTAHYGYTF. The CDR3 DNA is TGTGCCAGCAGCTTAGGAAGGACAGCCCACTATGGCTACACCTTC.

The CDR3 protein is CASRRGQGTYGYTF. The CDR3 DNA reads TGTGCCAGCAGACGCGGACAGGGGACCTATGGCTACACCTTC. The V gene is TRBV6-5, the J gene TRBJ1-2; 9 bases line up with TRBD1. Germline-derived CDR1 and CDR2 are MNHEY and SVGAGI. This CDR3 comprises 14 residues. Trimming cost V 6 bases and J 4 bases; bases outside gene matches: 6.

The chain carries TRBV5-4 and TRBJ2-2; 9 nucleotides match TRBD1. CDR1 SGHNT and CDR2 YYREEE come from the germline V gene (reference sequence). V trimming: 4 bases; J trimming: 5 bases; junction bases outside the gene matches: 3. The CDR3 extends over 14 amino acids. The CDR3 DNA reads TGTGCCAGCAGCCCAGGACAGGGGACCGGGGAGCTGTTTTTT. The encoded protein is CASSPGQGTGELFF.

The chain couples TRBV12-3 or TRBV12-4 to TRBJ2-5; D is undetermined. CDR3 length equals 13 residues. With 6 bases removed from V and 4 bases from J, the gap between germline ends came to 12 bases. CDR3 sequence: CASSPDGLETQYF. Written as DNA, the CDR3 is TGTGCCAGCAGCCCGGACGGGTTAGAGACCCAGTACTTC.

CDR3: CASSSKSGVTGELFF. The CDR3 nucleotides read TGTGCCAGCAGTTCCAAAAGCGGGGTCACCGGGGAGCTGTTTTTT. The chain recombines TRBV5-4 with TRBJ2-2, with 7 bases lining up with TRBD2. The CDR3 contains 15 residues. J lost 4 bases, V lost 5 bases, and 8 bases had no gene match. CDR1 and CDR2 (germline): SGHNT, YYREEE (reference sequence).

The CDR3 reads CASSPTLDPYNEQFF. In nucleotides, the CDR3 is TGTGCCAGCAGCCCCACCCTGGACCCGTACAATGAGCAGTTCTTC. The chain uses TRBV5-4 and TRBJ2-1, with no clear D. Trimming stripped 4 bases from V and 4 bases from J, with 15 bases between. Germline values: CDR1 SGHNT, CDR2 YYREEE (reference sequence). There are 15 residues in the CDR3. Full variable domain (rest looked up from reference TRBV5-4 and TRBJ2-1): ETGVTQSPTHLIKTRGQQVTLRCSSQSGHNTVSWYQQALGQGPQFIFQYYREEENGRGNFPPRFSGLQFPNYSSELNVNALELDDSALYLCASSPTLDPYNEQFFGPGTRLTVL.

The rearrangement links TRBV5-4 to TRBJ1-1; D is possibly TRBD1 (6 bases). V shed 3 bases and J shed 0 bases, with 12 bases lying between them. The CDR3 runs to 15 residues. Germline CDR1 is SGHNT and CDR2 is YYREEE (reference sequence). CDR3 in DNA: TGTGCCAGCAGCTCCCGAACAGGGCTGAACACTGAAGCTTTCTTT. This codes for CASSSRTGLNTEAFF.

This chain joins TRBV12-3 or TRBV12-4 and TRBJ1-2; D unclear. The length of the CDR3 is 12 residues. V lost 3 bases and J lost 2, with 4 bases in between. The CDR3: CASSFQNYGYTF. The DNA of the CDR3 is TGTGCCAGCAGTTTCCAGAACTATGGCTACACCTTC.

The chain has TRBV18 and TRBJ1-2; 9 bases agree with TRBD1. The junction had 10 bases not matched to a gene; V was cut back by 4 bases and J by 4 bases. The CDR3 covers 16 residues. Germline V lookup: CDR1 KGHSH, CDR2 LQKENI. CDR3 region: CASSLKGQGKSYGYTF. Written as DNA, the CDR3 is TGTGCCAGCTCACTTAAGGGACAGGGAAAAAGCTATGGCTACACCTTC.

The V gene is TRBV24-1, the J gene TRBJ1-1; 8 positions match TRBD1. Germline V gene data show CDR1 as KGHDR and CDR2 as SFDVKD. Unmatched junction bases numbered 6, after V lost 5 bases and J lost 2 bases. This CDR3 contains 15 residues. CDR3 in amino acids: CATSAATGDNTEAFF. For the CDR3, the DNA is TGTGCCACCAGTGCCGCGACAGGGGATAACACTGAAGCTTTCTTT.

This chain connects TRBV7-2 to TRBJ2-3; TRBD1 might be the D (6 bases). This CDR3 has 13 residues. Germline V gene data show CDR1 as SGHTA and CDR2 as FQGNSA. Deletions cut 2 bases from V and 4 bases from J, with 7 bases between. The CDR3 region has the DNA TGTGCCAGCAGCTTAAACAGGGCAGATACGCAGTATTTT. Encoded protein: CASSLNRADTQYF. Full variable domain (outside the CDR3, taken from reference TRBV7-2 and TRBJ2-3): GAGVSQSPSNKVTEKGKDVELRCDPISGHTALYWYRQSLGQGLEFLIYFQGNSAPDKSGLPSDRFSAERTGGSVSTLTIQRTQQEDSAVYLCASSLNRADTQYFGPGTRLTVL.

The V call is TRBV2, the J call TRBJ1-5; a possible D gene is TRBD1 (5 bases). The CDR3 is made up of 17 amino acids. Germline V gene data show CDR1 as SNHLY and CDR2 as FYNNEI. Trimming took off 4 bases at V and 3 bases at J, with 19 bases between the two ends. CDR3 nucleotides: TGTGCCAGCAGTGTCTGGCGAGGGGTAGGGGCCAATCAGCCCCAGCATTTT. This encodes CASSVWRGVGANQPQHF.

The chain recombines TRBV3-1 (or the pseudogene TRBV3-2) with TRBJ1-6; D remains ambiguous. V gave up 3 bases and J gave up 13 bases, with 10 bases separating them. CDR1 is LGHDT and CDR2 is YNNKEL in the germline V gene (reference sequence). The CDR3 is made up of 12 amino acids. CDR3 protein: CASSHRAGPLHF. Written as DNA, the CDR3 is TGTGCCAGCAGCCACCGAGCCGGTCCCCTCCACTTT.

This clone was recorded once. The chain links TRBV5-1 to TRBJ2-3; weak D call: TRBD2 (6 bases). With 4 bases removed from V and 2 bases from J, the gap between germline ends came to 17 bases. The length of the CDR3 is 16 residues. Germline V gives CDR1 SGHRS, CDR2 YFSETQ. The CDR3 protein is CASSPPGLKNTDTQYF. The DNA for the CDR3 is TGCGCCAGCAGCCCACCGGGACTCAAAAACACAGATACGCAGTATTTT.

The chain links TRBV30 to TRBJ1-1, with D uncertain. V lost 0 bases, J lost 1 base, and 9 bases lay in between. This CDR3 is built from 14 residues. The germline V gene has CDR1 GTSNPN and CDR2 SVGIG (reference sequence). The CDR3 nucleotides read TGTGCCTGGAGTGTACGGCTAGAGAACACTGAAGCTTTCTTT. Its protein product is CAWSVRLENTEAFF.

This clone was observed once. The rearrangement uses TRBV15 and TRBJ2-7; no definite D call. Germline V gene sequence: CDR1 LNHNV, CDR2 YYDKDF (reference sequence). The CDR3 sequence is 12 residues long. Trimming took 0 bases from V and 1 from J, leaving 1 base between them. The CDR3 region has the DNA TGTGCCACCAGCAGAGATTCCTACGAGCAGTACGTC. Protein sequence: CATSRDSYEQYV.

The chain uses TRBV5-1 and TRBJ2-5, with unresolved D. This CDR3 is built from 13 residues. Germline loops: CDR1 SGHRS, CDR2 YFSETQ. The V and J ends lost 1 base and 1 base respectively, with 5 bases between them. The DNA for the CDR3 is TGCGCCAGCAGCTTGAGGCTCCAAGAGACCCAGTACTTC. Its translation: CASSLRLQETQYF.

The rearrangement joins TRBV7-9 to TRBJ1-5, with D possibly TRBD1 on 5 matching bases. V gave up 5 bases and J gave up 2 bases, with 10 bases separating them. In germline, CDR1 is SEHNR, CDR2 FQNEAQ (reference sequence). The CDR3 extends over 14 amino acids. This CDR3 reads CASSLLGGNQPQHF. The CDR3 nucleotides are TGTGCCAGCAGCCTCTTGGGGGGCAATCAGCCCCAGCATTTT.

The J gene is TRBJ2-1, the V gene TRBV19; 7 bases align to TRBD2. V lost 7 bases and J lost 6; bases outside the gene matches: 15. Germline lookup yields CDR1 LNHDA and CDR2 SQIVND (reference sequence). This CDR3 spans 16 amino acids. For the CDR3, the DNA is TGTGCCAGTACCCCAGGACGGGGAGGGAGGGCCAATGAGCAGTTCTTC. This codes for CASTPGRGGRANEQFF.

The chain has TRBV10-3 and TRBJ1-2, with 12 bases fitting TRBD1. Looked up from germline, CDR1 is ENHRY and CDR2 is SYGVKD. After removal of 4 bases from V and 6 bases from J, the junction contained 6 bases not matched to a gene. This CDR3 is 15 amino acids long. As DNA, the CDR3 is TGTGCCATCAGTGTTACCGGGACAGGGGGCAATGGCTACACCTTC. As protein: CAISVTGTGGNGYTF.

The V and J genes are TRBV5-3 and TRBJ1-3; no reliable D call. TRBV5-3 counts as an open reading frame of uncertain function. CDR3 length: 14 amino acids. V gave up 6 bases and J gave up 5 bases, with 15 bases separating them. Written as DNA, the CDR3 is TGTGCCAGAACCCCGCCCTTCCCCCGAAACACCATATATTTT. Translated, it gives CARTPPFPRNTIYF.

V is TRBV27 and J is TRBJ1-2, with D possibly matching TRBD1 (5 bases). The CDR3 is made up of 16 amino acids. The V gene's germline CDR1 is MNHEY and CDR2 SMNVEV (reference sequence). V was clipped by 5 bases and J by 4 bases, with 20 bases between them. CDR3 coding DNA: TGTGCCAGCAGTCCCCGGGCAGGGCAGGGATTCTATGGCTACACCTTC. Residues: CASSPRAGQGFYGYTF.

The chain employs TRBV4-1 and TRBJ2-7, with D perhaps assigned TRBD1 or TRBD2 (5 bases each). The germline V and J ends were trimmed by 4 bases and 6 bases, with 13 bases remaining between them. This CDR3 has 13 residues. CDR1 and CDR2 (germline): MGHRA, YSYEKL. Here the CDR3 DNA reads TGCGCCAGCAGCCGGGCAGGGAGTCCCGAGCAGTACTTC. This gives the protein CASSRAGSPEQYF.

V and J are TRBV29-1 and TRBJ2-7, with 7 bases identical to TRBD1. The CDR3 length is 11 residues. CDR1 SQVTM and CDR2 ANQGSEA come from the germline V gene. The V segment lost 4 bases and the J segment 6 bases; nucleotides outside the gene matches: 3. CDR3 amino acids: CSVGTGGEQYF. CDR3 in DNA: TGCAGCGTTGGGACAGGAGGCGAGCAGTACTTC.

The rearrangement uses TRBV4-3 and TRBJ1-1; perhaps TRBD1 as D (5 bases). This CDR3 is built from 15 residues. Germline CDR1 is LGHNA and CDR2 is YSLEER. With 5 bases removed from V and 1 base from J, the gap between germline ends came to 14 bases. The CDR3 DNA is TGCGCCAGCAGCTCCCTGGGTCAGGGGAACACTGAAGCTTTCTTT. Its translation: CASSSLGQGNTEAFF.

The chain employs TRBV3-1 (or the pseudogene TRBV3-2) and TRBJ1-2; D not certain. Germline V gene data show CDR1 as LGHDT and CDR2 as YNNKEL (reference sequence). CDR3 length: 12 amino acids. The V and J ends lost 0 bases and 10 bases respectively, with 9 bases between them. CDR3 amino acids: CASSQDQQPYTF. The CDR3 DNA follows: TGTGCCAGCAGCCAAGATCAACAGCCCTACACCTTC.

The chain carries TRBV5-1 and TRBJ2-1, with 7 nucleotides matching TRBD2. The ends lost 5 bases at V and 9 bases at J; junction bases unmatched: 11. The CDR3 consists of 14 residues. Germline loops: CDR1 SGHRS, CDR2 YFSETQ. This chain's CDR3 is CASSPGGSLIEQFF. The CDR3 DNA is TGCGCCAGCAGTCCAGGCGGGAGTTTAATTGAGCAGTTCTTC.

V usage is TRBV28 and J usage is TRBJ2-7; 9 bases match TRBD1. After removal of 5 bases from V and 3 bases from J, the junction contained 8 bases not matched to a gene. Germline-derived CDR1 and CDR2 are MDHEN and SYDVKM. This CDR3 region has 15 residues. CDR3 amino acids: CASSPNLDRGYEQYV. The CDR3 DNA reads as TGTGCCAGCAGTCCTAATCTGGACAGGGGCTACGAGCAGTACGTC.